This record covers a single TCR beta chain. V was cut by 6 bases and J by 13 bases, with 15 bases left in between. The CDR3 totals 12 residues. Germline V lookup: CDR1 MNHEY, CDR2 SVGEGT. This entry belongs to a study of CD8 T cells in ankylosing spondylitis. TCRdb reprocessed the 5' RACE reads via MiXCR and lists one record per CDR3 protein. This sample carries roughly 150,000 distinct CDR3 sequences, under 35% of them seen once, and the ten largest clones take 5.5% to 7.5%. Sequencing was carried out using synovial fluid, either unsorted or a sorted T cell fraction (not recorded which). The chain combines TRBV6-2 or TRBV6-3 with TRBJ2-2; D is possibly TRBD1 (5 bases). The clonotype comes from a male donor with ankylosing spondylitis. The DNA of the CDR3 is TGTGCCAGCAGCGACAGTCTTTACAGGCTGTTTTTT. This encodes CASSDSLYRLFF.